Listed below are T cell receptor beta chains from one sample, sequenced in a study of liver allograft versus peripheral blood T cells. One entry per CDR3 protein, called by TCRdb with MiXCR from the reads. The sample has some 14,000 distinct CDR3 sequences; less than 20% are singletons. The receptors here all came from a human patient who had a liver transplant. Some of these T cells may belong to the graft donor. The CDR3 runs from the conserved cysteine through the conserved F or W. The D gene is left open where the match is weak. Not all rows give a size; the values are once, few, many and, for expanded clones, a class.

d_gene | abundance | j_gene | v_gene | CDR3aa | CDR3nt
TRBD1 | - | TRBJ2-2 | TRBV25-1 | CASTVGQGDYTGELFF | TGTGCCAGCACCGTAGGACAGGGGGATTACACCGGGGAGCTGTTTTTT
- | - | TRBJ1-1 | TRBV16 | CASSPRLVLVSGDAFF | TGTGCCAGCAGCCCCCGCCTGGTTCTGGTATCTGGGGATGCTTTCTTT
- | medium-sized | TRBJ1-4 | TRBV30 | CAWSRGRDEKLFF | TGTGCCTGGAGTAGGGGGAGGGATGAAAAACTGTTTTTT
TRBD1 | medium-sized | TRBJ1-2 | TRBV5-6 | CASTLDRVGANYGYTF | TGTGCCAGCACTCTGGACAGGGTAGGGGCTAACTATGGCTACACCTTC
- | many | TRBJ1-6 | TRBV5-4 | CASSFIDGTAYNSPLHF | TGTGCCAGCAGCTTTATAGATGGGACGGCCTATAATTCACCCCTCCACTTT
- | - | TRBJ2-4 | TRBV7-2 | CASSVGREAKNIQYF | TGTGCCAGCAGCGTCGGTCGCGAAGCCAAAAACATTCAGTACTTC
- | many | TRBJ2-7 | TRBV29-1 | CSVLRGRHEQYF | TGCAGCGTTTTACGTGGTCGCCACGAGCAGTACTTC
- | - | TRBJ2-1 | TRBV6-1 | CASILGRLFYNEQFF | TGTGCCAGCATTTTAGGGCGCCTTTTCTACAATGAGCAGTTCTTC
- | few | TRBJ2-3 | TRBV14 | CASSQARAGTQYF | TGTGCCAGCAGCCAAGCGAGGGCAGGTACGCAGTATTTT
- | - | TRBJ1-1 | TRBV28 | CASSPSMNTEAFF | TGTGCCAGCAGTCCCTCCATGAACACTGAAGCTTTCTTT
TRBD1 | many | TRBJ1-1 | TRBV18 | CASSRGTGDTEAFF | TGTGCCAGCTCACGGGGGACAGGGGATACTGAAGCTTTCTTT
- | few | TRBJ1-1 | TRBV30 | CAWSQEWGTEAFF | TGTGCCTGGAGTCAGGAATGGGGGACTGAAGCTTTCTTT
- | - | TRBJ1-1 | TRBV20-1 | CSARHRQDWRTEAFF | TGCAGTGCTAGACACCGACAGGATTGGCGCACTGAAGCTTTCTTT
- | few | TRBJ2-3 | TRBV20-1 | CSGESTDTQYF | TGCAGTGGGGAGAGCACAGATACGCAGTATTTT
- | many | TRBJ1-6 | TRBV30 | CAWSAARNAPLHF | TGTGCCTGGAGTGCGGCGAGGAACGCACCCCTCCACTTT
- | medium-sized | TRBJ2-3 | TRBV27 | CASSYKPGLATRTDTQYF | TGTGCCAGCAGTTACAAACCAGGGTTAGCGACCCGCACAGATACGCAGTATTTT
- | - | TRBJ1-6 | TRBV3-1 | CASSPQGSYNSPLHF | TGTGCCAGCAGTCCACAGGGCTCCTATAATTCACCCCTCCACTTT
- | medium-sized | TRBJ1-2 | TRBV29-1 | CSVGGGYTF | TGCAGCGTGGGTGGCGGCTACACCTTC
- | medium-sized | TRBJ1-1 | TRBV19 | CASSMSISNTEAFF | TGTGCCAGTAGTATGTCAATTTCGAACACTGAAGCTTTCTTT
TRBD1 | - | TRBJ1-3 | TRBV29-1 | CSVVRTGAGNTIYF | TGCAGCGTGGTCAGGACAGGGGCTGGAAACACCATATATTTT
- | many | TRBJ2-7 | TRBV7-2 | CASSSTVGNSYEQYF | TGTGCCAGCAGCTCCACAGTGGGAAACTCCTACGAGCAGTACTTC
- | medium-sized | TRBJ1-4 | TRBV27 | CASSLTDPNEKLFF | TGTGCCAGCAGTTTGACAGACCCGAATGAAAAACTGTTTTTT
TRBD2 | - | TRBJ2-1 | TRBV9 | CASSVRTGGSAYNEQFF | TGTGCCAGCAGCGTAAGGACGGGAGGGAGCGCCTACAATGAGCAGTTCTTC
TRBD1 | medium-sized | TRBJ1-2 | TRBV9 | CASSTTGQDYGYTF | TGTGCCAGCAGCACGACGGGACAGGACTATGGCTACACCTTC
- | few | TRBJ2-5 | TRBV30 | CAWSGDTKQETQYF | TGTGCCTGGAGTGGGGACACGAAACAAGAGACCCAGTACTTC
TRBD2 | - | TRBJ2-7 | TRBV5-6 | CASSRSGYSYEQYF | TGTGCCAGCAGCCGTAGCGGGTACTCCTACGAGCAGTACTTC
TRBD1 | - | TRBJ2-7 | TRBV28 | CASSLWNSITGQPSYEQYF | TGTGCCAGCAGTTTATGGAATTCGATTACGGGACAGCCGTCCTACGAGCAGTACTTC
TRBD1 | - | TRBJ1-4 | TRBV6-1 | CASSKTGVTDEKLFF | TGTGCCAGCAGTAAAACAGGGGTGACGGATGAAAAACTGTTTTTT
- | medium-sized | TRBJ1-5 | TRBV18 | CASSPLNGGSNQPQHF | TGTGCCAGCTCACCACTAAATGGGGGTAGCAATCAGCCCCAGCATTTT
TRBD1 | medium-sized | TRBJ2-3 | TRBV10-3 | CAISESWTGLTDTQYF | TGTGCCATCAGTGAGTCTTGGACAGGGCTCACAGATACGCAGTATTTT
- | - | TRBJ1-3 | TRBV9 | CASSLGRSSGNTIYF | TGTGCCAGCAGCTTAGGACGGAGCTCTGGAAACACCATATATTTT